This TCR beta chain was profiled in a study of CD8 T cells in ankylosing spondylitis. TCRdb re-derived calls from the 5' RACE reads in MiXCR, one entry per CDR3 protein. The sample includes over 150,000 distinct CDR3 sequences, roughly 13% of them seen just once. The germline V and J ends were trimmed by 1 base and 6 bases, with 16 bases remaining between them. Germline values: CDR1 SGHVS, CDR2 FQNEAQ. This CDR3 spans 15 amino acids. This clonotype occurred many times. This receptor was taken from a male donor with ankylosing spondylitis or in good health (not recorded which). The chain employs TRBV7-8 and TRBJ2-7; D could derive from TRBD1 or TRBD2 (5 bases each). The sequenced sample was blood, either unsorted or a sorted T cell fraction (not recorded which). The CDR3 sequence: CASSLVVLRGTEQYF. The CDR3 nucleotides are TGTGCCAGCAGCTTAGTTGTGCTTCGGGGCACCGAGCAGTACTTC.